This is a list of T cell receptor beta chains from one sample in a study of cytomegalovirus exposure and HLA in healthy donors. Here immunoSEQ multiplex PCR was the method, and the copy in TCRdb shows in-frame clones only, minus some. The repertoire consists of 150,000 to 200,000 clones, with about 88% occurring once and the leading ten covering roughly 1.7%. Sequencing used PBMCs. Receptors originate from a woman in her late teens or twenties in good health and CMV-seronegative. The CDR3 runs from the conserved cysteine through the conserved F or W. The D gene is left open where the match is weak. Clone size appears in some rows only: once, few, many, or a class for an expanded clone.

CASSLGTGVADTQYF,TGCGCCAGCAGCTTGGGGACAGGGGTAGCAGATACGCAGTATTTT,NA,TRBD1,TRBV5-1,TRBJ2-3
CASSQGSGTDTQYF,TGTGCCAGCAGCCAAGGTAGCGGCACAGATACGCAGTATTTT,NA,NA,TRBV4-2,TRBJ2-3
CASSGQVGYDGYTF,TGTGCCAGCTCTGGACAGGTTGGATACGATGGCTACACCTTC,NA,TRBD1,TRBV28,TRBJ1-2
CASSGEGGAYTGELFF,TGCGCCAGCAGCGGTGAGGGCGGTGCGTACACCGGGGAGCTGTTTTTT,NA,NA,TRBV10-1,TRBJ2-2
CASSTGGTAKNIQYF,TGTGCCAGTAGTACAGGGGGTACCGCCAAAAACATTCAGTACTTC,few,TRBD1,TRBV19,TRBJ2-4
CASSLENGMSYEQYF,TGTGCCAGCAGCTTAGAAAACGGGATGTCGTACGAGCAGTACTTC,NA,NA,TRBV7-2,TRBJ2-7
CARSSGGQGGEGYTF,TGTGCCAGAAGCTCGGGGGGACAGGGGGGAGAGGGCTACACCTTC,NA,TRBD1,TRBV5-3,TRBJ1-2
CASSSGGGSNQPQHF,TGTGCCAGCAGTAGCGGGGGGGGCAGCAATCAGCCCCAGCATTTT,NA,NA,TRBV28,TRBJ1-5
CASSYSCPLAGGYEQYF,TGTGCCAGCAGTTACTCGTGCCCACTAGCGGGGGGGTACGAGCAGTACTTC,NA,TRBD2,TRBV6-7,TRBJ2-7
CASSYSSDYYGYTF,TGTGCCAGCAGTTACTCTAGTGACTACTATGGCTACACCTTC,NA,NA,TRBV6-5,TRBJ1-2
CARSFLYRDITDTQYF,TGTGCCAGAAGCTTTCTCTATCGGGATATCACAGATACGCAGTATTTT,NA,NA,TRBV5-3,TRBJ2-3
CASSLGQGMYQPQHF,TGTGCCAGCAGCCTCGGACAGGGTATGTATCAGCCCCAGCATTTT,NA,TRBD1,TRBV4-2,TRBJ1-5
CASSLIRDRVTGELFF,TGTGCCAGCAGCCTAATCCGGGACAGGGTCACCGGGGAGCTGTTTTTT,NA,TRBD1,TRBV11-3,TRBJ2-2
CASSLVGHEKLFF,TGTGCCAGCAGCTTGGTGGGACACGAAAAACTGTTTTTT,few,NA,TRBV5-8,TRBJ1-4
CASRQRFMAEKLFF,TGTGCCAGCAGACAAAGATTTATGGCTGAAAAACTGTTTTTT,few,NA,TRBV6-5,TRBJ1-4
CASSRGQGFREQYF,TGTGCCAGCAGCAGGGGCCAGGGTTTTCGGGAGCAGTACTTC,NA,NA,TRBV11-2,TRBJ2-7
CASSRDTGELFF,TGCGCCAGCAGTCGGGACACCGGGGAGCTGTTTTTT,few,NA,TRBV4-1,TRBJ2-2
CASTLDITNTGELFF,TGTGCCAGCACCTTGGACATAACGAACACCGGGGAGCTGTTTTTT,NA,NA,TRBV6-5,TRBJ2-2
CASSQGVSGSYEQYF,TGCGCCAGCAGCCAAGGAGTGTCAGGTTCCTACGAGCAGTACTTC,NA,NA,TRBV4-1,TRBJ2-7
CASSGGQGNTEAFF,TGCGCCAGCAGCGGGGGACAGGGGAACACTGAAGCTTTCTTT,NA,TRBD1,TRBV5-1,TRBJ1-1
CASTAGQGVTQYF,TGCGCCAGCACCGCGGGACAGGGGGTGACCCAGTACTTC,NA,TRBD1,TRBV5-1,TRBJ2-5
CASSSRRGQGAAAGELFF,TGTGCCAGCAGCTCACGGAGGGGGCAGGGGGCGGCAGCCGGGGAGCTGTTTTTT,NA,TRBD1,TRBV7-9,TRBJ2-2
CASSFLAGGPSYEQYF,TGTGCCAGCAGCTTCCTAGCGGGGGGACCTTCCTACGAGCAGTACTTC,NA,TRBD2,TRBV7-2,TRBJ2-7
CASSLTGQGLSVGTQYF,TGTGCCAGCAGCCTGACTGGCCAGGGACTCTCTGTCGGGACCCAGTACTTC,NA,NA,TRBV7-9,TRBJ2-5
CASSPDRWSSYEQYF,TGTGCCAGCTCACCCGACAGGTGGTCCTCCTACGAGCAGTACTTC,NA,NA,TRBV18,TRBJ2-7
CASSHRVETQYF,TGTGCCAGCAGTCACAGGGTAGAGACCCAGTACTTC,NA,NA,TRBV11-2,TRBJ2-5
CSSSFSGTGDTEAFF,TGTTCCAGCAGCTTCTCAGGGACGGGGGACACTGAAGCTTTCTTT,NA,NA,TRBV7-9,TRBJ1-1
CASSSPAYHGISGANVLTF,TGTGCCAGCAGCTCACCGGCCTATCACGGGATCTCTGGGGCCAACGTCCTGACTTTC,NA,NA,TRBV7-2,TRBJ2-6
CASRGGIFMNTEAFF,TGTGCCAGCAGGGGGGGGATCTTTATGAACACTGAAGCTTTCTTT,NA,NA,TRBV11-2,TRBJ1-1
CAWRPTEHSGGSSYNEQFF,TGTGCCTGGAGACCCACTGAGCATAGCGGGGGGAGCTCCTACAATGAGCAGTTCTTC,NA,TRBD2,TRBV30,TRBJ2-1
CASSLADRINEKLFF,TGCGCCAGCAGCTTGGCCGACAGAATTAATGAAAAACTGTTTTTT,NA,NA,TRBV5-1,TRBJ1-4
CASSPEYRTEAFF,TGTGCCAGCAGTCCGGAGTACCGCACTGAAGCTTTCTTT,NA,NA,TRBV2,TRBJ1-1
CAMTGGLNQPQHF,TGTGCCATGACAGGGGGCCTCAATCAGCCCCAGCATTTT,NA,TRBD1,TRBV10-3,TRBJ1-5
CAWGYGGSSNQPQHF,TGTGCCTGGGGATACGGGGGGTCTAGCAATCAGCCCCAGCATTTT,NA,NA,TRBV30,TRBJ1-5
CASSPLSGGTYNEQFF,TGTGCCAGCAGTCCTCTGAGCGGGGGGACCTACAATGAGCAGTTCTTC,NA,TRBD2,TRBV28,TRBJ2-1
CASSLGTGGLSGANVLTF,TGTGCCAGCAGTTTGGGGACAGGGGGCCTCTCTGGGGCCAACGTCCTGACTTTC,NA,TRBD1,TRBV25-1,TRBJ2-6
CASSRTGSEAFF,TGTGCCAGCAGTCGGACAGGCTCTGAAGCTTTCTTT,NA,TRBD1,TRBV2,TRBJ1-1
CASSLLRGNYNEQFF,TGTGCCAGCAGCCTCCTCAGGGGCAACTACAATGAGCAGTTCTTC,NA,NA,TRBV11-2,TRBJ2-1
CASSDGTSGDNEQFF,TGTGCCAGCAGTGACGGGACTAGCGGGGACAATGAGCAGTTCTTC,few,TRBD2,TRBV6-4,TRBJ2-1
CASSLAGGPTDTQYF,TGTGCCAGCAGCTTAGCGGGAGGGCCGACAGATACGCAGTATTTT,NA,TRBD2,TRBV11-3,TRBJ2-3
CASRLLRTSGADTQYF,TGCGCCAGCAGACTTCTTCGGACTAGCGGCGCAGATACGCAGTATTTT,NA,TRBD2,TRBV5-1,TRBJ2-3
CASSPVFTKETQYF,TGTGCCAGCAGCCCTGTCTTTACTAAGGAGACCCAGTACTTC,NA,NA,TRBV13,TRBJ2-5
CASSHRTSGGPWGEQYF,TGCGCCAGCAGCCACAGGACTAGCGGGGGACCTTGGGGCGAGCAGTACTTC,NA,TRBD2,TRBV4-1,TRBJ2-7
CASSGDIRGSAFF,TGTGCCAGCAGTGGAGATATCAGGGGATCAGCTTTCTTT,NA,NA,TRBV28,TRBJ1-1
CASSQETGEQFF,TGTGCCAGCAGCCAAGAGACTGGGGAGCAGTTCTTC,once,NA,TRBV4-2,TRBJ2-1
CASGPDRRDEKLFF,TGTGCCAGCGGTCCCGACAGGAGAGATGAAAAACTGTTTTTT,once,NA,TRBV6-6,TRBJ1-4
CASSQDSVGGAWGDTQYF,TGCGCCAGCAGCCAAGATTCGGTGGGGGGGGCCTGGGGGGATACGCAGTATTTT,NA,NA,TRBV4-1,TRBJ2-3
CASSDLPPGVALYNEQFF,TGTGCCAGCAGTGACCTCCCTCCCGGGGTGGCCCTCTACAATGAGCAGTTCTTC,NA,NA,TRBV6-4,TRBJ2-1
CASSFGTWEQFF,TGTGCCAGCAGCTTCGGGACTTGGGAGCAGTTCTTC,NA,NA,TRBV7-2,TRBJ2-1
CASSDSDSGDTDTQYF,TGTGCCAGCAGTGACTCGGATAGCGGGGACACAGATACGCAGTATTTT,NA,TRBD2,TRBV6-4,TRBJ2-3
CASSLQGIGNQPQHF,TGTGCCAGCAGTCTACAGGGTATTGGCAATCAGCCCCAGCATTTT,NA,NA,TRBV6-5,TRBJ1-5
CASTGAYNEQFF,TGCGCCAGCACAGGGGCCTACAATGAGCAGTTCTTC,NA,NA,TRBV5-1,TRBJ2-1
CASSPGQITEAFF,TGTGCCAGCAGCCCTGGACAGATCACTGAAGCTTTCTTT,NA,NA,TRBV9,TRBJ1-1
CASSDELPYEQYF,TGTGCCAGCAGCGACGAACTACCCTACGAGCAGTACTTC,NA,NA,TRBV7-9,TRBJ2-7
CASSLVDLADTIYF,TGTGCCAGCAGCTTAGTCGATCTGGCGGACACCATATATTTT,NA,NA,TRBV7-3,TRBJ1-3
CASSLGGQGNEKLFF,TGTGCCAGCAGCTTAGGGGGACAGGGGAATGAAAAACTGTTTTTT,NA,TRBD1,TRBV13,TRBJ1-4
CASNHWDRTDQPQHF,TGTGCCAGCAACCACTGGGACAGAACTGATCAGCCCCAGCATTTT,NA,TRBD1,TRBV28,TRBJ1-5
CASSLNAGGLYNEQFF,TGTGCCAGCAGCTTGAATGCGGGAGGACTCTACAATGAGCAGTTCTTC,once,TRBD2,TRBV7-9,TRBJ2-1
CSSSSGVAGEYF,TGTTCCAGCAGTTCCGGGGTAGCGGGCGAGTATTTT,NA,TRBD2,TRBV7-9,TRBJ2-3